The source of this T cell receptor beta chain is a study of blood T cells in healthy people across ages. The germline V and J ends were trimmed by 9 bases and 2 bases, with 22 bases remaining between them. The CDR3 loop spans 16 amino acids. The germline V gene encodes CDR1 SGHRS and CDR2 YFSETQ. Study-wide findings and caveats: The diversity estimates, figures obtained from one million T cells, were considered underestimates. Long-lived and aged donors differed, with more naive CD4+ cells and higher diversity in the long-lived.

A second about 6 to 11 cycle PCR used barcoded and J-beta primers. TCRdb processed the 5' RACE reads anew with MiXCR; each CDR3 protein has one entry. The repertoire has approximately 800,000 distinct CDR3 sequences, nearly 60% of them found once; the top ten carry roughly 22%. In regard to this clonotype: What it binds is unknown.

Sequencing used blood. The chain has TRBV5-1 and TRBJ2-3, with TRBD2 as a possible D gene (7 bases). This TCR was recovered from a man aged 30-40 years in good health. The CDR3 coding sequence is TGCGCCACCTACCCTGAGGGGGGGCGTCTCACAGATACGCAGTATTTT. It encodes CATYPEGGRLTDTQYF.